This T cell receptor beta chain was found in a study of beta chain features in type 1 diabetes. Study outcomes and limitations: In every one of the four CD4+ subsets, TCRB CDR3s were moderately but significantly shorter in Type 1 diabetes patients. Patients with type 1 diabetes showed fewer VDJ junction insertions and more deletions.

V was trimmed by 8 bases and J by 4 bases, leaving 15 bases between them. Per germline, CDR1 MNHEY and CDR2 SMNVEV (reference sequence). The CDR3 length is 14 residues. Reverse transcription of all isolated RNA meant that expressed TCRB transcripts were sequenced. Some clones are missing from TCRdb's copy, which holds only in-frame ones; the method was immunoSEQ multiplex PCR. The table lists some 660,000 clones, roughly an eighth of them singletons, with just under 0.04% in the top ten. In this sample, this clone turned up a few times. What it binds is not known. CD4+ cells of the naive, central memory, regulatory and stem cell-like memory types were sorted via CD45RO/CCR7/CD25/CD127/CD95/CD27.

This clonotype was obtained from a man aged 18 to 35 with type 1 diabetes. Input material: naive CD4+ T cells from blood. The chain has TRBV27 and TRBJ2-1; maybe TRBD2 (6 bases). Here the CDR3 reads CASRRDKEYNEQFF. CDR3 in DNA: TGTGCCAGCCGGCGGGATAAGGAATACAATGAGCAGTTCTTC.